This TCR beta chain is drawn from a study of T cell repertoires in cytomegalovirus infection. On the study more broadly: Carrying CMV and the relevant HLA type showed in public TCR beta signatures. General study results and limits: Clonotype analysis showed dominance of the ex vivo response by HLA-C-restricted CMV-specific TCR beta clonotypes. Cumulative public TCR beta family frequency identified carriers of CMV plus the relevant HLA.

TCRdb passed the reads through MiXCR, listing each CDR3 protein once. The sample comprises hundreds of thousands of distinct CDR3 sequences, approximately 10% of which are singletons, and about 9.4% rests with the top ten. This clonotype was seen at least ten times. Its antigen is unknown. Germline CDR1 reads MNHEY; CDR2 reads SMNVEV (reference sequence). The CDR3 has 14 residues. V lost 2 bases to trimming and J lost 3 bases, with 10 bases between them. What was sequenced was PBMCs. This receptor was obtained from a human donor in good health (CMV status not recorded). Some clones in this sample may be carry-over from other donors' samples. The chain joins TRBV27 to TRBJ1-2; D not resolved. In DNA form, the CDR3 reads TGTGCCAGCAGTTTAAACGGGGATTACTATGGCTACACCTTC. Translating gives CASSLNGDYYGYTF.